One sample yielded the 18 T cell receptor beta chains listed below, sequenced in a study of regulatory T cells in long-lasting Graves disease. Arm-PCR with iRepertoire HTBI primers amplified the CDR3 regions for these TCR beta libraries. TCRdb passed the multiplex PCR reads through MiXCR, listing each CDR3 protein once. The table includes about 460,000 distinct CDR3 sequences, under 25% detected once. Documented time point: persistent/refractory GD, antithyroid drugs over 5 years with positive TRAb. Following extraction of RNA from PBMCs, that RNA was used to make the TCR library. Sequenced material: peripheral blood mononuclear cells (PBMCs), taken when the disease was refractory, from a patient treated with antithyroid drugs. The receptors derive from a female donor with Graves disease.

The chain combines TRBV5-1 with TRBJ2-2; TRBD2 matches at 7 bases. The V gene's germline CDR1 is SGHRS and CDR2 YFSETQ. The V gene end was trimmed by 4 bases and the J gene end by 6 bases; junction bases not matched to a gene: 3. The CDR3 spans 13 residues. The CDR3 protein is CASSGDYPGELFF. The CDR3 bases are TGCGCCAGCAGCGGGGACTATCCCGGGGAGCTGTTTTTT.

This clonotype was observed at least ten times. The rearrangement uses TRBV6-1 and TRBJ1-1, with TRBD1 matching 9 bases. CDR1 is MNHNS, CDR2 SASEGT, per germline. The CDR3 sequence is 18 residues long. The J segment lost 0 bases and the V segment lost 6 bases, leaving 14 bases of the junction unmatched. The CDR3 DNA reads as TGTGCCAGCAGCATCTCTGACAGGGGGAAGGTGGTGAACACTGAAGCTTTCTTT. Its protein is CASSISDRGKVVNTEAFF.

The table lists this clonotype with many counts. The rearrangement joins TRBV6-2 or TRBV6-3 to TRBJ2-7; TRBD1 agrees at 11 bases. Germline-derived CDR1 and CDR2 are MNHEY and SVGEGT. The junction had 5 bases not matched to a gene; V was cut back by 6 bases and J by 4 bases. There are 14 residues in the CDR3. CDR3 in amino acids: CASSIGQGAYEQYF. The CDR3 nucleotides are TGTGCCAGCAGCATAGGACAGGGGGCTTACGAGCAGTACTTC.

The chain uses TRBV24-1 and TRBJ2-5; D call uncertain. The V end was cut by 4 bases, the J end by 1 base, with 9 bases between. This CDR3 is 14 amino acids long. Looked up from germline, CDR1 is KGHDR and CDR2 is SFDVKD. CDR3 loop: CATSDQDGQETQYF. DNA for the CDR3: TGTGCCACCAGTGACCAGGACGGCCAAGAGACCCAGTACTTC.

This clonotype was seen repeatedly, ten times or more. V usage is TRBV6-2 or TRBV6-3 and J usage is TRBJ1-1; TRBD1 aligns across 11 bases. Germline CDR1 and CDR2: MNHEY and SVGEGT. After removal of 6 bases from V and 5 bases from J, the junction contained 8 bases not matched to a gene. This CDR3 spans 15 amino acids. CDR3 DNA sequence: TGTGCCAGCAGGTGGACAGGGGGCTTCAGAACTGAAGCTTTCTTT. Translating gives CASRWTGGFRTEAFF.

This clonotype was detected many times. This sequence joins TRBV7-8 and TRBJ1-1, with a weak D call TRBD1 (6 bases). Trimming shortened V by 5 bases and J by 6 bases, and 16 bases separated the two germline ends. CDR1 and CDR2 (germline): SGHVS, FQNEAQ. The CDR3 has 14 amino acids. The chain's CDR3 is CASSLHRDTPEAFF. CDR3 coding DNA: TGTGCCAGCAGCCTACACCGGGACACTCCTGAAGCTTTCTTT. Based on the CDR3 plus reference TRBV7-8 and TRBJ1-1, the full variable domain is GAGVSQSPRYKVAKRGQDVALRCDPISGHVSLFWYQQALGQGPEFLTYFQNEAQLDKSGLPSDRFFAERPEGSVSTLKIQRTQQEDSAVYLCASSLHRDTPEAFFGQGTRLTVV.

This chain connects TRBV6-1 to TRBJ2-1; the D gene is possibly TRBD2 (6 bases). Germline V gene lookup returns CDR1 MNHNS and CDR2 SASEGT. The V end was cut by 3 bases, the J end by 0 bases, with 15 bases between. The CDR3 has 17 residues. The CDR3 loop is CASSDLGGVHSYNEQFF. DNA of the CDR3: TGTGCCAGCAGTGACCTCGGCGGGGTACACTCCTACAATGAGCAGTTCTTC.

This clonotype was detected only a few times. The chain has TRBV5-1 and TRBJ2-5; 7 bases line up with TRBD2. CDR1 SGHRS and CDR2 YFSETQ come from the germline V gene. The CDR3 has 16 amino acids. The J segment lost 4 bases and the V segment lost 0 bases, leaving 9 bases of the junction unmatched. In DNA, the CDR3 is TGCGCCAGCAGCTTGGACAGGCTAGCGGACGGAGAGACCCAGTACTTC. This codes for CASSLDRLADGETQYF.

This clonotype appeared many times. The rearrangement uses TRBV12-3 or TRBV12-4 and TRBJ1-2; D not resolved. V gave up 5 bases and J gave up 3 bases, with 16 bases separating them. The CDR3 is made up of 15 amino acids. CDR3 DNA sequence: TGTGCCAGCAGTCCCCCGACTCCGATGTACTATGGCTACACCTTC. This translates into CASSPPTPMYYGYTF.

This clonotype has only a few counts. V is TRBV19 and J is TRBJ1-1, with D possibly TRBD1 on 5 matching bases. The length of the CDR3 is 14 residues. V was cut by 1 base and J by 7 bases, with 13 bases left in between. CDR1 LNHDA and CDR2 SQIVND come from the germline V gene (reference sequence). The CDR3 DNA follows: TGTGCCAGTAGTATAGGAAGGGGAGCAGGTGAAGCTTTCTTT. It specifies CASSIGRGAGEAFF.

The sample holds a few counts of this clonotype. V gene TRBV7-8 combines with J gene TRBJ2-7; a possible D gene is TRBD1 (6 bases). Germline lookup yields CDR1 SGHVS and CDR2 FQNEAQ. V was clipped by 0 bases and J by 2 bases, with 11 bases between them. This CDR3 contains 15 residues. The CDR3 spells CASSLAWGRTYEQYF. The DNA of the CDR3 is TGTGCCAGCAGCTTAGCGTGGGGGCGGACCTACGAGCAGTACTTC. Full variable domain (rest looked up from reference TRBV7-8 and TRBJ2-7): GAGVSQSPRYKVAKRGQDVALRCDPISGHVSLFWYQQALGQGPEFLTYFQNEAQLDKSGLPSDRFFAERPEGSVSTLKIQRTQQEDSAVYLCASSLAWGRTYEQYFGPGTRLTVT.

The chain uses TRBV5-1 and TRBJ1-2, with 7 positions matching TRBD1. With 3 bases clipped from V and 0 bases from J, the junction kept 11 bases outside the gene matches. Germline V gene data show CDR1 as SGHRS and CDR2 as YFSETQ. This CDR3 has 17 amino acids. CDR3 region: CASSSLTRQGSNYGYTF. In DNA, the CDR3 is TGCGCCAGCAGCTCCTTGACTCGACAGGGTTCTAACTATGGCTACACCTTC.

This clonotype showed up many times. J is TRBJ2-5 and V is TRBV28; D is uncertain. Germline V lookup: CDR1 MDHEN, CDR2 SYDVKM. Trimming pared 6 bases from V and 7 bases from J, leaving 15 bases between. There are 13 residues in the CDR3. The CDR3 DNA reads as TGTGCCAGCAGGGAAGACCCTACCGGGACCCAGTACTTC. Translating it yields CASREDPTGTQYF.

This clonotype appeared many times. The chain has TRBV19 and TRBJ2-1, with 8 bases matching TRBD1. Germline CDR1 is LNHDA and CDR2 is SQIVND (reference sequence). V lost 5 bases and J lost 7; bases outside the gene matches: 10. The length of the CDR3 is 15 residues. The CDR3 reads CASSPRAGGVNEQFF. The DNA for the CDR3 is TGTGCCAGTAGTCCTAGAGCAGGGGGCGTAAATGAGCAGTTCTTC.

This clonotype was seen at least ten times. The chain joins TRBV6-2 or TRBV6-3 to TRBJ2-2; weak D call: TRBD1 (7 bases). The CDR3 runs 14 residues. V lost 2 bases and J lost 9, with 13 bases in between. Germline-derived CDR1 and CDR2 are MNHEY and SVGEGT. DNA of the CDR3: TGTGCCAGCAGTTACCTCACAGGGGACTGGGAGCTGTTTTTT. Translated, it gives CASSYLTGDWELFF.

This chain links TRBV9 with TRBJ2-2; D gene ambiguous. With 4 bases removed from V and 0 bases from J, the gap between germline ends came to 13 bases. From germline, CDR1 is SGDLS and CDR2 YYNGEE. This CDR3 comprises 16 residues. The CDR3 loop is CASSPVGFSNTGELFF. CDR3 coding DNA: TGTGCCAGCAGCCCAGTAGGGTTTTCGAACACCGGGGAGCTGTTTTTT.

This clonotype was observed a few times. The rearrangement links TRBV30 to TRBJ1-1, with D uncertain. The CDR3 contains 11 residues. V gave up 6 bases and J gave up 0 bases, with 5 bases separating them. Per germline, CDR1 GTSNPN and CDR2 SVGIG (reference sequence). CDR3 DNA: TGTGCCTGCGCAGTGAACACTGAAGCTTTCTTT. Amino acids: CACAVNTEAFF.

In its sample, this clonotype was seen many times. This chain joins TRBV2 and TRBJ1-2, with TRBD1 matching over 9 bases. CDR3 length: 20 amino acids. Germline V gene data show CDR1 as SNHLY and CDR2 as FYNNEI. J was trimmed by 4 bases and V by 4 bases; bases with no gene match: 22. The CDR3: CASSVQRPGQGIRRGYGYTF. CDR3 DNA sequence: TGTGCCAGCAGTGTTCAACGGCCGGGACAGGGCATACGAAGGGGCTATGGCTACACCTTC.